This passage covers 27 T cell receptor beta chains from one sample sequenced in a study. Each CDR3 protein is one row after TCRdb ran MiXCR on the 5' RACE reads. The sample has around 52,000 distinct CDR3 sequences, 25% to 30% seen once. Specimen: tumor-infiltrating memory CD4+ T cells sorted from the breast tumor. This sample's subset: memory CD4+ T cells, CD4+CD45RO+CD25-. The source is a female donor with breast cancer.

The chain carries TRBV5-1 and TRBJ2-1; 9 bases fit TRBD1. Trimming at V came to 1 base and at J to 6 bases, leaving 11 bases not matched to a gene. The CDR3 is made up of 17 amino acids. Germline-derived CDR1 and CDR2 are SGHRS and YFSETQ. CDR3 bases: TGCGCCAGCAGCTTGCTCCGGGACAGGGCGAGGGCCAATGAGCAGTTCTTC. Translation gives CASSLLRDRARANEQFF.

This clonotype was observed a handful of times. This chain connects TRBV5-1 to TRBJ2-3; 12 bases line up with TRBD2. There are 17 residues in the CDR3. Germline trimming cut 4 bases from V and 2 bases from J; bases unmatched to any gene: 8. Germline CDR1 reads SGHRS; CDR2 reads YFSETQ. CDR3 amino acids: CASSLGTSGWNTDTQYF. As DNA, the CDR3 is TGCGCCAGCAGCCTAGGGACTAGCGGGTGGAACACAGATACGCAGTATTTT.

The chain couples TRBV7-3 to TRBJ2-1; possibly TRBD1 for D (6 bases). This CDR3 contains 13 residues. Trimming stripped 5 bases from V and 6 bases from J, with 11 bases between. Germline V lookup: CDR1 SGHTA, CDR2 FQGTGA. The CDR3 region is CASSRRQANEQFF. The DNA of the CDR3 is TGTGCCAGCAGCCGTCGACAGGCCAATGAGCAGTTCTTC.

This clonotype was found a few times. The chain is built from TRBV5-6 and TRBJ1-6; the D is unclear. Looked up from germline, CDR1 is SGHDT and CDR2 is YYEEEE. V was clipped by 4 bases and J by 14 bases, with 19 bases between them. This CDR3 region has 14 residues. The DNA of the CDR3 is TGTGCCAGCAGCACGGGCCGATACTTCGGAGCCCTCCACTTT. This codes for CASSTGRYFGALHF.

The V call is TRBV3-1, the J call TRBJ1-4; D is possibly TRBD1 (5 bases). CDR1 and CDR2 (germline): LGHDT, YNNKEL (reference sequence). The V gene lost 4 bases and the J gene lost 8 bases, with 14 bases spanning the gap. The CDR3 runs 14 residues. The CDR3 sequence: CASSPTGTEEKLFF. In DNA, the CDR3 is TGTGCCAGCAGCCCCACCGGGACCGAGGAAAAACTGTTTTTT.

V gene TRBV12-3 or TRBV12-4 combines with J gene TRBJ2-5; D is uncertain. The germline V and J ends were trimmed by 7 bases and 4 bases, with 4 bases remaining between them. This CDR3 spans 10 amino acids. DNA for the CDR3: TGTGCCAGCAAGGGAGAGACCCAGTACTTC. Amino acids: CASKGETQYF.

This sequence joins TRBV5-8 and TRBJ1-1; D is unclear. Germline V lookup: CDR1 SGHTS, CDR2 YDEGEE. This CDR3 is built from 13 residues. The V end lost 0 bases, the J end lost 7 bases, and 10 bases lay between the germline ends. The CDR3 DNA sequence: TGTGCCAGCAGCTTGGAAGGCAGGAGTGAAGCTTTCTTT. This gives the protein CASSLEGRSEAFF.

For the CDR3, the DNA is TGTGCCAGTAGTATTGGCAGGAAAGAGACCCAGTACTTC. It specifies CASSIGRKETQYF. V and J are TRBV19 and TRBJ2-5; unclear D gene. Trimming took off 3 bases at V and 3 bases at J, with 8 bases between the two ends. The CDR3 is 13 amino acids. Germline CDR1 LNHDA, CDR2 SQIVND (reference sequence).

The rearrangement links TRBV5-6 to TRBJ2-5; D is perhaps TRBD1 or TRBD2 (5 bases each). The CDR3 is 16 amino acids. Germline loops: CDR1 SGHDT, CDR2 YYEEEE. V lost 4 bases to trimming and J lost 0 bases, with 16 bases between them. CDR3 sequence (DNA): TGTGCCAGCAGCGGTACAACTGGGGGACACCAAGAGACCCAGTACTTC. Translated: CASSGTTGGHQETQYF.

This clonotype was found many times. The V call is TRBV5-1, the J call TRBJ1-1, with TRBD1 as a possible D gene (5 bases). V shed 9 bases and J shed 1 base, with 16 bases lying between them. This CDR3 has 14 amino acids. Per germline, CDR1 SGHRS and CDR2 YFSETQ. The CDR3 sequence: CATELGDGNTEAFF. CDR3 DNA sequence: TGCGCCACCGAACTTGGGGACGGGAACACTGAAGCTTTCTTT.

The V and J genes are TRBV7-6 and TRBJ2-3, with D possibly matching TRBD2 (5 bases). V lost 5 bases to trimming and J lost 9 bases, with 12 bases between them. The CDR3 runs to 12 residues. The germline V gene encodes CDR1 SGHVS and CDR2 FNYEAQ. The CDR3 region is CASSPDSGTQYF. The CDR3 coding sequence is TGTGCCAGCAGCCCGGACTCGGGGACGCAGTATTTT.

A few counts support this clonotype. CDR3 coding DNA: TGCGCCAGCAACGCCTTCGGGACAGGTTTGACCAACGAGCAGTACTTC. Translating gives CASNAFGTGLTNEQYF. This sequence joins TRBV5-1 and TRBJ2-7, with 8 bases identical to TRBD1. Trimming at V came to 6 bases and at J to 5 bases, leaving 16 bases not matched to a gene. Germline assignment: CDR1 SGHRS and CDR2 YFSETQ. This CDR3 region has 16 residues. Looking up the rest from reference TRBV5-1 and TRBJ2-7 gives the full variable domain: KAGVTQTPRYLIKTRGQQVTLSCSPISGHRSVSWYQQTPGQGLQFLFEYFSETQRNKGNFPGRFSGRQFSNSRSEMNVSTLELGDSALYLCASNAFGTGLTNEQYFGPGTRLTVT.

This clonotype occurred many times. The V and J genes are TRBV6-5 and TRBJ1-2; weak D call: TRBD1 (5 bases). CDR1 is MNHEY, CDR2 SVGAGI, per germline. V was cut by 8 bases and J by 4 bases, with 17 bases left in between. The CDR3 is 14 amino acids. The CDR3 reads CASGEGNGGYGYTF. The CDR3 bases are TGTGCCAGCGGTGAGGGGAACGGTGGCTATGGCTACACCTTC.

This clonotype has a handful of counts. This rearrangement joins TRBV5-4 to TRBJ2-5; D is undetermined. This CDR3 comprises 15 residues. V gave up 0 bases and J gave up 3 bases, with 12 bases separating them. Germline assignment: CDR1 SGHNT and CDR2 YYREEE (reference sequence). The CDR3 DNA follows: TGTGCCAGCAGCTTGGGGGGTACAGCAAAAGAGACCCAGTACTTC. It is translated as CASSLGGTAKETQYF.

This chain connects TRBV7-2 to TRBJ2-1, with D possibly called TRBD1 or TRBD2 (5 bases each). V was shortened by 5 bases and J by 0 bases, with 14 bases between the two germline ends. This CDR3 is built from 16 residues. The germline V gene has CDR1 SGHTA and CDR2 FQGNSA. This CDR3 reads CASSRVGTSSYNEQFF. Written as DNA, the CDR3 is TGTGCCAGCAGCCGTGTAGGGACGAGCTCCTACAATGAGCAGTTCTTC.

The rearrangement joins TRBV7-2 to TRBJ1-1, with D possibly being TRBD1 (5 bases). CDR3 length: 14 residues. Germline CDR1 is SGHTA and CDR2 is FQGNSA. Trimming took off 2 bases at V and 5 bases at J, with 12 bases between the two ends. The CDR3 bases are TGTGCCAGCAGCTTATTGGGGGGTCTGACTGAAGCTTTCTTT. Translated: CASSLLGGLTEAFF.

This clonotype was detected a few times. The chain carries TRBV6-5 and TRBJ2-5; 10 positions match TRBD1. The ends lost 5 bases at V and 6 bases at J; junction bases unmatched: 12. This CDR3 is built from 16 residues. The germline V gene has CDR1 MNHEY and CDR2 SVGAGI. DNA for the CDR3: TGTGCCAGCAGTAACTTAAGGACAGGGGGTCTTCAGACCCAGTACTTC. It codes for CASSNLRTGGLQTQYF.

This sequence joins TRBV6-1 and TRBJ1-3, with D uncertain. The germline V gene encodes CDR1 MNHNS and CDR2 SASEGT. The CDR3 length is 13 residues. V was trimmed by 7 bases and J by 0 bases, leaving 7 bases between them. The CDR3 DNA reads TGTGCCAGCAAAGGTGTCTCTGGAAACACCATATATTTT. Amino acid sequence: CASKGVSGNTIYF.

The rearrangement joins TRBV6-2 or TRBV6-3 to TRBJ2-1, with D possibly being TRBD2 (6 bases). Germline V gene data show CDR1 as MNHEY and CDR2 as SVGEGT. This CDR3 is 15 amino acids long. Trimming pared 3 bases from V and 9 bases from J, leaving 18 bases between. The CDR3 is CASSYPAGARSEQFF. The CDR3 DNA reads TGTGCCAGCAGTTATCCAGCGGGTGCTAGAAGTGAGCAGTTCTTC.

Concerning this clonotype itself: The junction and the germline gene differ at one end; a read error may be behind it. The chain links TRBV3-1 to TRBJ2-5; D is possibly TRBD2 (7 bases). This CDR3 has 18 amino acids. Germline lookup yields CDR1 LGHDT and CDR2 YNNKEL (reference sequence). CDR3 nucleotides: TGTGCCTGCAGCCAAGCTCTCCCGGGGGGCTCATCGCAAGAGACCCAGTACTTC. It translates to CACSQALPGGSSQETQYF.

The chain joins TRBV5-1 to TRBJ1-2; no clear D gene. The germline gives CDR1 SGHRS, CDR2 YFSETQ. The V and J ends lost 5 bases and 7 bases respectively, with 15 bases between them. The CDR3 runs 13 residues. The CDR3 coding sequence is TGCGCCAGCAGTTCCGACCCTCCTGGTGGCTACACCTTC. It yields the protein CASSSDPPGGYTF.

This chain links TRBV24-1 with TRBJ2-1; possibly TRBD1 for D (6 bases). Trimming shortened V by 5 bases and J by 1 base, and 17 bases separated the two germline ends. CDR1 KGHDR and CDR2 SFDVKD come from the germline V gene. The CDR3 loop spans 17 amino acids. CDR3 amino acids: CATSAPRGRESYNEQFF. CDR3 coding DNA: TGTGCCACCAGTGCCCCCAGGGGCAGGGAATCCTACAATGAGCAGTTCTTC.

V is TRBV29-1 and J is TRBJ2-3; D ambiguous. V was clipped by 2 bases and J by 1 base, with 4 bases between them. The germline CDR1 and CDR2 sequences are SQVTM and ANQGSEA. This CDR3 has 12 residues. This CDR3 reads CSVEKGTDTQYF. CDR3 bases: TGCAGCGTTGAAAAGGGCACAGATACGCAGTATTTT.

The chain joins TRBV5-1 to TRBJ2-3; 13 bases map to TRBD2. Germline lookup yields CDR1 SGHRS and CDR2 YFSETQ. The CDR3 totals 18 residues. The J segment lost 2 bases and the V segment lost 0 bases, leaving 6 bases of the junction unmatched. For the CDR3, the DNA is TGCGCCAGCAGCTTGGGGACTAGCGGGGGAACATTCACAGATACGCAGTATTTT. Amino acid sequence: CASSLGTSGGTFTDTQYF.

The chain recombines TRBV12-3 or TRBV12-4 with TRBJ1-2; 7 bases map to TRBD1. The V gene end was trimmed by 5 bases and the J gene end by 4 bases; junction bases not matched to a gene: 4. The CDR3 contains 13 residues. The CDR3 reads CASSRDSGYGYTF. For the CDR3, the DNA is TGTGCCAGCAGTCGGGACAGTGGCTATGGCTACACCTTC.

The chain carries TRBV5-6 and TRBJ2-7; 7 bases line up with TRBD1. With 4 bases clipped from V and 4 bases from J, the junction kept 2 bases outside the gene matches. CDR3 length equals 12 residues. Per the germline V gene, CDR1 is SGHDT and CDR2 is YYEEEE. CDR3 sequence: CASSLGQYEQYF. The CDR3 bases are TGTGCCAGCAGCCTGGGACAGTACGAGCAGTACTTC.

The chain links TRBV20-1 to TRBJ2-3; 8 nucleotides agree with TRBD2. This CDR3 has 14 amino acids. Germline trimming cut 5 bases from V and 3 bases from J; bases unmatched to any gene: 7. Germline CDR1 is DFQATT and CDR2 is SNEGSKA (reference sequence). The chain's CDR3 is CSARAGAGTDTQYF. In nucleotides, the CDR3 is TGCAGTGCTCGAGCGGGGGCGGGAACAGATACGCAGTATTTT.